This T cell receptor (beta chain) comes out of a study of T cells expressing NK-cell markers. Study as a whole: One of eight sequenced donors was HCMV-seronegative; the other seven were seropositive.

The length of the CDR3 is 13 residues. CDR1 and CDR2 (germline): SGHDT, YYEEEE. TCRdb reprocessed the 5' RACE reads, with one entry per CDR3 protein and no DNA. The data include over 100,000 distinct CDR3 sequences; the top ten clones carry less than 20%. Material for sequencing was blood T cells: a sorted CD56 or NKG2C T cell subset, CD4+ or CD8+ T cells, or bulk PBMC T cells (not recorded which). The sequence derives from a woman between 18 and 70 years old in good health. The chain joins TRBV5-6 to TRBJ2-5; TCRdb's D call, TRBD1, is unchecked because there is no DNA. The CDR3 sequence: CASSPDREETQYF. The variable domain in full, completed from reference TRBV5-6 and TRBJ2-5, reads DAGVTQSPTHLIKTRGQQVTLRCSPKSGHDTVSWYQQALGQGPQFIFQYYEEEERQRGNFPDRFSGHQFPNYSSELNVNALLLGDSALYLCASSPDREETQYFGPGTRLLVL.